The rows below give T cell receptor beta chains drawn from one sample of a study of OX40 agonist ivuxolimab in advanced cancers. Assay used: immunoSEQ multiplex PCR; TCRdb lists only in-frame clones, some missing. In the table there are approximately 91,000 clones, roughly 87% of which are singletons. Sequencing was performed on CD4+ or CD8+ T cells sorted from blood, taken in a trial of the OX40 agonist ivuxolimab. The source of these receptors is an adult with an advanced solid tumor such as melanoma, head and neck, liver or kidney cancer. Each CDR3 is given with its conserved first and last residue. The D gene is left open where the match is weak. Clone size is stated in some rows and not others, as once, few, many or a class when expanded.

d_gene: TRBD1; abundance: once; v_gene: TRBV5-4; j_gene: TRBJ1-3; CDR3nt: TGTGCCAGCAGCGCCTCGACAGGGAGCGGAAACACCATATATTTT; CDR3aa: CASSASTGSGNTIYF
d_gene: .; abundance: .; v_gene: TRBV6-5; j_gene: TRBJ2-1; CDR3nt: TGTGCCAGCAGGGCGCACCCCGGGGACAATGAGCAGTTCTTC; CDR3aa: CASRAHPGDNEQFF
d_gene: .; abundance: .; v_gene: TRBV6-6; j_gene: TRBJ2-2; CDR3nt: TGTGCCAGCAAAGAGAGTGCGGGCACCGGGGAGCTGTTTTTT; CDR3aa: CASKESAGTGELFF
d_gene: .; abundance: .; v_gene: TRBV5-5; j_gene: TRBJ2-5; CDR3nt: TGTGCCAGCAGCTTGGGCAGGGTGACCCAGTACTTC; CDR3aa: CASSLGRVTQYF
d_gene: .; abundance: .; v_gene: TRBV19; j_gene: TRBJ1-4; CDR3nt: TGTGCCAGTAGTGGGCTATTGACAGGCAATGAAAAACTGTTTTTT; CDR3aa: CASSGLLTGNEKLFF
d_gene: .; abundance: few; v_gene: TRBV18; j_gene: TRBJ1-6; CDR3nt: TGTGCCAGCTCACCACCAGGAGATAGCCATTCACCCCTCCACTTT; CDR3aa: CASSPPGDSHSPLHF
d_gene: .; abundance: .; v_gene: TRBV10-3; j_gene: TRBJ1-5; CDR3nt: TGTGCCATCAGTGTAGGGGATCAGCCCCAGCATTTT; CDR3aa: CAISVGDQPQHF
d_gene: .; abundance: .; v_gene: TRBV5-1; j_gene: TRBJ1-2; CDR3nt: TGCGCCAGCACCCGCGGAGAGGGTCAACTCTATGGCTACACCTTC; CDR3aa: CASTRGEGQLYGYTF
d_gene: .; abundance: .; v_gene: TRBV11-2; j_gene: TRBJ2-1; CDR3nt: TGTGCCAGCAGCTTAGCTGGGATTATGCAGTTCTTC; CDR3aa: CASSLAGIMQFF
d_gene: .; abundance: .; v_gene: TRBV5-1; j_gene: TRBJ2-2; CDR3nt: TGCGCCAGCAGCTCCAAGGGGGTGAACACCGGGGAGCTGTTTTTT; CDR3aa: CASSSKGVNTGELFF
d_gene: .; abundance: .; v_gene: TRBV6-1; j_gene: TRBJ1-6; CDR3nt: TGTGCCAGCCGACCGCAGGGTACGAATTCACCCCTCCACTTT; CDR3aa: CASRPQGTNSPLHF
d_gene: .; abundance: .; v_gene: TRBV29-1; j_gene: TRBJ2-1; CDR3nt: TGCAGCGTTGAAAAGGCAGGGAGAAACAATGAGCAGTTCTTC; CDR3aa: CSVEKAGRNNEQFF
d_gene: .; abundance: .; v_gene: TRBV7-9; j_gene: TRBJ2-7; CDR3nt: TGTGCCAGCAGCCCGAGGTATACGGGATTGGGCTCCTACGAGCAGTACTTC; CDR3aa: CASSPRYTGLGSYEQYF
d_gene: TRBD2; abundance: .; v_gene: TRBV4-2; j_gene: TRBJ2-7; CDR3nt: TGTGCCAGCAGCCAAGGGGGAGGGATAGGCTACGAGCAGTACTTC; CDR3aa: CASSQGGGIGYEQYF
d_gene: .; abundance: .; v_gene: TRBV9; j_gene: TRBJ1-6; CDR3nt: TGTGCCAGCAGCGTAGGACCGGGTAGGTCCTATAATTCACCCCTCCACTTT; CDR3aa: CASSVGPGRSYNSPLHF
d_gene: .; abundance: .; v_gene: TRBV29-1; j_gene: TRBJ1-2; CDR3nt: TGCAGCGTTCCCCTCGGGGACACCTATGGCTACACCTTC; CDR3aa: CSVPLGDTYGYTF
d_gene: .; abundance: .; v_gene: TRBV18; j_gene: TRBJ1-2; CDR3nt: TGTGCCAGCTCACAGGACGATAACTATGGCTACACCTTC; CDR3aa: CASSQDDNYGYTF
d_gene: TRBD2; abundance: .; v_gene: TRBV2; j_gene: TRBJ2-2; CDR3nt: TGTGCCAGCAGTATCGACGTAGCGGGACGAACCGGGGAGCTGTTTTTT; CDR3aa: CASSIDVAGRTGELFF
d_gene: .; abundance: .; v_gene: TRBV19; j_gene: TRBJ1-1; CDR3nt: TGTGCCAGTAGCCCCCAGGGCGGTAACTCTGAAGCTTTCTTT; CDR3aa: CASSPQGGNSEAFF
d_gene: .; abundance: .; v_gene: TRBV7-4; j_gene: TRBJ2-5; CDR3nt: TGTGCCATCAGACCGATGCTCTGGGGGGAGACCCAGTACTTC; CDR3aa: CAIRPMLWGETQYF
d_gene: .; abundance: .; v_gene: TRBV10-3; j_gene: TRBJ1-2; CDR3nt: TGTGCCATCAGTGAGAGGGCCGGGGATTTGGATGGCTACACCTTC; CDR3aa: CAISERAGDLDGYTF
d_gene: TRBD1; abundance: .; v_gene: TRBV5-1; j_gene: TRBJ2-1; CDR3nt: TGCGCCAGCAGCTGGACAGGGGTAATAATGGTCGCCTACAATGAGCAGTTCTTC; CDR3aa: CASSWTGVIMVAYNEQFF
d_gene: .; abundance: once; v_gene: TRBV4-1; j_gene: TRBJ2-2; CDR3nt: TGCGCCAGCAGCCAGGATAGATACACCGGGGAGCTGTTTTTT; CDR3aa: CASSQDRYTGELFF
d_gene: TRBD1; abundance: once; v_gene: TRBV5-1; j_gene: TRBJ1-4; CDR3nt: TGCGCCAGCAGCGGAACAGGGGATTCTAATGAAAAACTGTTTTTT; CDR3aa: CASSGTGDSNEKLFF
d_gene: .; abundance: once; v_gene: TRBV7-2; j_gene: TRBJ1-1; CDR3nt: TGTGCCAGCAGCTTGAGTTGGAGCTCCATGAACACTGAAGCTTTCTTT; CDR3aa: CASSLSWSSMNTEAFF
d_gene: .; abundance: .; v_gene: TRBV21-1; j_gene: TRBJ1-2; CDR3nt: TGTGCCAGCAGCAATCCAAGCCCCGACAGGGCCCACTACTATGGCTACACCTTC; CDR3aa: CASSNPSPDRAHYYGYTF
d_gene: TRBD1; abundance: .; v_gene: TRBV7-3; j_gene: TRBJ1-2; CDR3nt: TGTGCCAGCAGCTTAAGACAGGGCAATGGCTACACCTTC; CDR3aa: CASSLRQGNGYTF
d_gene: .; abundance: .; v_gene: TRBV6-1; j_gene: TRBJ1-5; CDR3nt: TGTGCCAGCAGTGAACAGGGACCTAGCAATCAGCCCCAGCATTTT; CDR3aa: CASSEQGPSNQPQHF
d_gene: TRBD1; abundance: .; v_gene: TRBV28; j_gene: TRBJ2-7; CDR3nt: TGTGCCAGTACGATACGACAGGGTACCTACGAGCAGTACTTC; CDR3aa: CASTIRQGTYEQYF
d_gene: TRBD2; abundance: .; v_gene: TRBV11-1; j_gene: TRBJ2-1; CDR3nt: TGTGCCAGCAGGATTGGACGGGGGGGGATGGAGGTGAATGAGCAGTTCTTC; CDR3aa: CASRIGRGGMEVNEQFF
d_gene: .; abundance: .; v_gene: TRBV15; j_gene: TRBJ1-2; CDR3nt: TGTGCCACCAGTCAGGGTCTCTATGGCTACACCTTC; CDR3aa: CATSQGLYGYTF
d_gene: TRBD1; abundance: .; v_gene: TRBV6-1; j_gene: TRBJ1-2; CDR3nt: TGTGCCAGCAGTGAAGACGGGACAGAGAATGGCTACACCTTC; CDR3aa: CASSEDGTENGYTF
d_gene: .; abundance: .; v_gene: TRBV19; j_gene: TRBJ2-6; CDR3nt: TGTGCCAGTAGTATAGCCGCCAGCAGCTCTGGGGCCAACGTCCTGACTTTC; CDR3aa: CASSIAASSSGANVLTF
d_gene: TRBD1; abundance: few; v_gene: TRBV5-5; j_gene: TRBJ1-2; CDR3nt: TGTGCCAGCAGCTTGGCCGTTGGGACAGGGGTTGGCTACACCTTC; CDR3aa: CASSLAVGTGVGYTF
d_gene: .; abundance: .; v_gene: TRBV4-1; j_gene: TRBJ1-4; CDR3nt: TGCGCCAGCAGCCAAGGGGGGGGCATGAGGAAACTGTTTTTT; CDR3aa: CASSQGGGMRKLFF
d_gene: .; abundance: .; v_gene: TRBV5-6; j_gene: TRBJ2-1; CDR3nt: TGTGCCAGCAGCAAAAGGGGCCGCAATGAGCAGTTCTTC; CDR3aa: CASSKRGRNEQFF
d_gene: .; abundance: .; v_gene: TRBV6-1; j_gene: TRBJ2-1; CDR3nt: TGTGCCAGCAGCGGACGGTTGAACAATGAGCAGTTCTTC; CDR3aa: CASSGRLNNEQFF